Below are 25 T cell receptor beta chains sequenced from a single sample in a study of blood T cell repertoires in COVID-19. Profiled with immunoSEQ multiplex PCR; TCRdb holds only in-frame clones, not every one. This table has some 190,000 clones, about 86% appearing once. Input material: PBMCs or T cells enriched from blood (not recorded which). These receptors were obtained from a woman in her forties in a cohort exposed to, infected with or recovered from COVID-19 (not recorded which).

The chain has TRBV4-2 and TRBJ2-2; 11 bases are shared with TRBD2. Germline V gene data show CDR1 as LGHNA and CDR2 as YNFKEQ. The CDR3 is made up of 21 amino acids. V was clipped by 0 bases and J by 1 base; unmatched bases: 13. CDR3 sequence reads: CASSQDPLPLTSGVNTGELFF. The CDR3 nucleotides are TGTGCCAGCAGCCAAGACCCACTGCCGCTGACTAGCGGGGTGAACACCGGGGAGCTGTTTTTT.

This chain uses TRBV24-1 with TRBJ1-5; 8 bases are shared with TRBD1. The CDR3 is 15 amino acids. J was trimmed by 6 bases and V by 4 bases; bases with no gene match: 7. In germline, CDR1 is KGHDR, CDR2 SFDVKD. The CDR3 protein is CATSDKGQESQPQHF. The CDR3 bases are TGTGCCACCAGTGACAAGGGACAGGAAAGTCAGCCCCAGCATTTT.

V gene TRBV7-6 combines with J gene TRBJ2-1; 9 positions match TRBD2. The trim removed 5 bases at V and 7 bases at J, leaving 15 bases unmatched. The CDR3 runs to 17 residues. Germline V lookup: CDR1 SGHVS, CDR2 FNYEAQ. CDR3 loop: CASSLYSDSGRWNEQFF. Here the CDR3 DNA reads TGTGCCAGCAGCCTATATTCAGATAGCGGGAGATGGAATGAGCAGTTCTTC.

The chain uses TRBV7-9 and TRBJ2-1; 14 bases line up with TRBD2. The CDR3 has 16 residues. With 1 base clipped from V and 9 bases from J, the junction kept 5 bases outside the gene matches. From germline, CDR1 is SEHNR and CDR2 FQNEAQ (reference sequence). CDR3 nucleotides: TGTGCCAGCAGCTTAGGGGGACTAGCGGGAGTGGTTGAGCAGTTCTTC. Its protein product is CASSLGGLAGVVEQFF.

The chain employs TRBV2 and TRBJ1-1, with a weak D call TRBD1 (5 bases). The germline CDR1 and CDR2 sequences are SNHLY and FYNNEI. CDR3 length: 15 amino acids. V was trimmed by 7 bases and J by 0 bases, leaving 15 bases between them. CDR3 loop: CASTLRQIMNTEAFF. The DNA for the CDR3 is TGTGCCAGCACCTTACGACAGATCATGAACACTGAAGCTTTCTTT.

The V and J genes are TRBV4-3 and TRBJ1-1; 10 nucleotides agree with TRBD1. The V segment lost 4 bases and the J segment 2 bases; nucleotides outside the gene matches: 7. Germline lookup yields CDR1 LGHNA and CDR2 YSLEER. The CDR3 is 16 amino acids. CDR3 nucleotide sequence: TGCGCCAGCAGCCTCCTCGGACAGGGGGTTAACACTGAAGCTTTCTTT. This translates into CASSLLGQGVNTEAFF.

The rearrangement joins TRBV7-8 to TRBJ1-2; no definite D call. The germline V gene encodes CDR1 SGHVS and CDR2 FQNEAQ. Trimming left V 2 bases short and J 4 bases short, with 2 bases between. The CDR3 loop spans 11 amino acids. DNA for the CDR3: TGTGCCAGCAGCTTACGCTATGGCTACACCTTC. Translating gives CASSLRYGYTF.

This clone was detected a few times. This chain connects TRBV5-1 to TRBJ1-2, with D unresolved. Germline assignment: CDR1 SGHRS and CDR2 YFSETQ. The ends were cut back, 3 bases at V and 1 base at J, with 13 bases in the middle. The CDR3 extends over 15 amino acids. CDR3 sequence: CASSSFLGDNYGYTF. In nucleotides, the CDR3 is TGCGCCAGCAGCTCTTTTTTGGGAGATAACTATGGCTACACCTTC. The whole variable domain, filled in from reference TRBV5-1 and TRBJ1-2, reads KAGVTQTPRYLIKTRGQQVTLSCSPISGHRSVSWYQQTPGQGLQFLFEYFSETQRNKGNFPGRFSGRQFSNSRSEMNVSTLELGDSALYLCASSSFLGDNYGYTFGSGTRLTVV.

This chain connects TRBV2 to TRBJ1-3; D is unresolved. The CDR3 sequence is 13 residues long. V lost 5 bases to trimming and J lost 4 bases, with 9 bases between them. The germline V gene has CDR1 SNHLY and CDR2 FYNNEI. The CDR3 sequence: CASSPEAGNTIYF. In DNA form, the CDR3 reads TGTGCCAGCAGTCCAGAGGCAGGAAACACCATATATTTT.

V and J are TRBV2 and TRBJ2-7, with 8 bases lining up with TRBD1. The CDR3 extends over 13 amino acids. The germline CDR1 and CDR2 sequences are SNHLY and FYNNEI. Trimming removed 9 bases from V and 3 bases from J; junction bases left unmatched: 7. This CDR3 reads CARKGQESYEQYF. The DNA for the CDR3 is TGTGCCAGGAAGGGACAGGAAAGCTACGAGCAGTACTTC.

This chain joins TRBV6-5 and TRBJ1-1; 7 bases are a match to TRBD1. V was pared by 0 bases and J by 6 bases, with 10 bases of the junction left unmatched. Germline CDR1 is MNHEY and CDR2 is SVGAGI. CDR3 length equals 16 residues. CDR3 sequence: CASSYSIVTGVAEAFF. Here the CDR3 DNA reads TGTGCCAGCAGTTACTCCATCGTAACAGGGGTCGCTGAAGCTTTCTTT.

The chain combines TRBV27 with TRBJ1-1; the match to TRBD1 covers 8 bases. The CDR3 loop spans 16 amino acids. Germline CDR1 and CDR2: MNHEY and SMNVEV (reference sequence). J lost 0 bases, V lost 6 bases, and 9 bases had no gene match. In DNA form, the CDR3 reads TGTGCCAGCAGCTGGACAGGGCGGCTAGTGAACACTGAAGCTTTCTTT. Its translation is CASSWTGRLVNTEAFF.

V and J are TRBV4-3 and TRBJ1-5; TRBD1 is a possible D gene (6 bases). The germline V and J ends were trimmed by 3 bases and 4 bases, with 13 bases remaining between them. Germline CDR1 and CDR2: LGHNA and YSLEER. CDR3 length: 15 amino acids. CDR3 nucleotides: TGCGCCAGCAGCCAGGGGCTCACAGGGAATCAGCCCCAGCATTTT. This gives the protein CASSQGLTGNQPQHF.

The V call is TRBV27, the J call TRBJ2-7; possibly TRBD2 for D (6 bases). CDR3 length: 14 residues. Per the germline V gene, CDR1 is MNHEY and CDR2 is SMNVEV (reference sequence). Trimming cost V 3 bases and J 2 bases, with 11 bases left between them. The CDR3 DNA is TGTGCCAGCAGTTTCGGGACGGGGGCCTACGAGCAGTACTTC. This sequence encodes CASSFGTGAYEQYF.

The chain couples TRBV5-1 to TRBJ1-1; the D gene is possibly TRBD1 (6 bases). Germline V gives CDR1 SGHRS, CDR2 YFSETQ. The CDR3 covers 14 residues. Trimming pared 4 bases from V and 4 bases from J, leaving 14 bases between. CDR3 nucleotide sequence: TGCGCCAGCAGCCCTCCGGGACAAGTCACTGAAGCTTTCTTT. Encoded protein: CASSPPGQVTEAFF.

This clone has only a few counts. This chain joins TRBV3-1 (or the pseudogene TRBV3-2) and TRBJ1-2; 9 bases are shared with TRBD1. Germline loops: CDR1 LGHDT, CDR2 YNNKEL (reference sequence). There are 20 residues in the CDR3. The V gene end was trimmed by 1 base and the J gene end by 7 bases; junction bases not matched to a gene: 22. The CDR3 DNA is TGTGCCAGCAGCCAAGTCGATATCGGGACAGGGAATGATGGTGCCAGTGGCTACACCTTC. Translating it yields CASSQVDIGTGNDGASGYTF.

The V call is TRBV18, the J call TRBJ1-5, with TRBD1 matching 8 bases. In germline, CDR1 is KGHSH, CDR2 LQKENI. The ends lost 4 bases at V and 2 bases at J; junction bases unmatched: 7. The CDR3 is 16 amino acids. CDR3 bases: TGTGCCAGCTCACGACAGGGGCTGGAAGGCAATCAGCCCCAGCATTTT. It is translated as CASSRQGLEGNQPQHF. Supplemented by reference TRBV18 and TRBJ1-5, the full variable domain reads NAGVMQNPRHLVRRRGQEARLRCSPMKGHSHVYWYRQLPEEGLKFMVYLQKENIIDESGMPKERFSAEFPKEGPSILRIQQVVRGDSAAYFCASSRQGLEGNQPQHFGDGTRLSIL.

The V gene is TRBV7-9, the J gene TRBJ2-3, with 8 bases identical to TRBD2. V lost 6 bases, J lost 5 bases, and 7 bases stayed unmatched. Per the germline V gene, CDR1 is SEHNR and CDR2 is FQNEAQ (reference sequence). The CDR3 length is 14 residues. In DNA form, the CDR3 reads TGTGCCAGCAGGGGGCCAGCGGGAGTAGATACGCAGTATTTT. Protein: CASRGPAGVDTQYF.

The chain couples TRBV18 to TRBJ1-1; TRBD1 matches 9 bases. CDR1 is KGHSH and CDR2 is LQKENI in the germline V gene. Trimming cost V 4 bases and J 5 bases; bases outside gene matches: 5. This CDR3 region has 14 residues. The CDR3 loop is CASSLRDRVTEAFF. DNA for the CDR3: TGTGCCAGCTCACTCAGGGACAGGGTGACTGAAGCTTTCTTT.

Written as DNA, the CDR3 is TGTGCCAGCAGCATTTACGGGGGACAGGAGAACACCGGGGAGCTGTTTTTT. Amino acids: CASSIYGGQENTGELFF. The chain joins TRBV7-2 to TRBJ2-2, with 8 bases aligning to TRBD1. CDR1 is SGHTA, CDR2 FQGNSA, per germline. The V and J ends lost 5 bases and 1 base, in that order; junction bases with no gene match: 9. The CDR3 is 17 amino acids.

The chain joins TRBV28 to TRBJ2-7; D gene ambiguous. Germline V gene data show CDR1 as MDHEN and CDR2 as SYDVKM. This CDR3 is 10 amino acids long. V lost 4 bases and J lost 7, with 5 bases in between. CDR3 sequence (DNA): TGTGCCAGCAGTTACGAGGAGCAGTACTTC. As protein: CASSYEEQYF.

CDR3 residues: CASSFASRTGTTDTQYF. CDR3 DNA sequence: TGTGCCAGCAGCTTCGCCTCGCGGACAGGGACCACAGATACGCAGTATTTT. V is TRBV11-2 and J is TRBJ2-3, with TRBD1 identical over 8 bases. The CDR3 is 17 residues long. V gave up 3 bases and J gave up 2 bases; unmatched junction bases: 10. Germline CDR1 SGHAT, CDR2 FQNNGV.

The chain is built from TRBV5-1 and TRBJ1-1, with D possibly being TRBD1 (6 bases). CDR1 is SGHRS and CDR2 is YFSETQ in the germline V gene. The CDR3 loop spans 17 amino acids. V gave up 2 bases and J gave up 2 bases, with 19 bases separating them. The chain's CDR3 is CASSFQGNGFINTEAFF. CDR3 sequence (DNA): TGCGCCAGCAGCTTTCAGGGGAACGGGTTTATAAACACTGAAGCTTTCTTT.

This clone was found once. The CDR3 DNA reads as TGTGCCAGCAGGCTTAGGACAGGGGGCATCACTGAAGCTTTCTTT. This gives the protein CASRLRTGGITEAFF. The V and J genes are TRBV3-1 (or the pseudogene TRBV3-2) and TRBJ1-1; 11 nucleotides line up with TRBD1. Germline values: CDR1 LGHDT, CDR2 YNNKEL (reference sequence). The CDR3 contains 15 residues. J lost 4 bases, V lost 6 bases, and 7 bases had no gene match.

The chain's CDR3 is CASTTGGFSPSTDTQYF. DNA of the CDR3: TGTGCCAGCACCACAGGGGGGTTTTCGCCTTCCACAGATACGCAGTATTTT. This chain joins TRBV5-4 and TRBJ2-3; 8 bases fit TRBD1. The CDR3 has 17 residues. V lost 6 bases to trimming and J lost 2 bases; unmatched junction nucleotides: 14. Germline CDR1 reads SGHNT; CDR2 reads YYREEE (reference sequence).